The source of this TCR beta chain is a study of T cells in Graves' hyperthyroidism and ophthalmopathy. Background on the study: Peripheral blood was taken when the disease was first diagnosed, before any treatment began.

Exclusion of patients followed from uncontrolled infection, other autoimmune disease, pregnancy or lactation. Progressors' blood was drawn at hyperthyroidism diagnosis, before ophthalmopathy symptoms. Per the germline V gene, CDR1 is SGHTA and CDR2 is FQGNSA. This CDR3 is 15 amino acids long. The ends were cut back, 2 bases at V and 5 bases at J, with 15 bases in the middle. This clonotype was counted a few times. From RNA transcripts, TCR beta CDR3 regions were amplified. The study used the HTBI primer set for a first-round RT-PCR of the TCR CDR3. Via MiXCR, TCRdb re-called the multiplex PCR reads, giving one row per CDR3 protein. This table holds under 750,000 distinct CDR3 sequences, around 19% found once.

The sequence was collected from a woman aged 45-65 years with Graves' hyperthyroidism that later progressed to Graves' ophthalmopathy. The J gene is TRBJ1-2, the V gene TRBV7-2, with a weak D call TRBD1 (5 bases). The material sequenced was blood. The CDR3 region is CASSLQAGQKYGYTF. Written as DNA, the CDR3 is TGTGCCAGCAGCTTACAGGCAGGGCAAAAGTATGGCTACACCTTC.